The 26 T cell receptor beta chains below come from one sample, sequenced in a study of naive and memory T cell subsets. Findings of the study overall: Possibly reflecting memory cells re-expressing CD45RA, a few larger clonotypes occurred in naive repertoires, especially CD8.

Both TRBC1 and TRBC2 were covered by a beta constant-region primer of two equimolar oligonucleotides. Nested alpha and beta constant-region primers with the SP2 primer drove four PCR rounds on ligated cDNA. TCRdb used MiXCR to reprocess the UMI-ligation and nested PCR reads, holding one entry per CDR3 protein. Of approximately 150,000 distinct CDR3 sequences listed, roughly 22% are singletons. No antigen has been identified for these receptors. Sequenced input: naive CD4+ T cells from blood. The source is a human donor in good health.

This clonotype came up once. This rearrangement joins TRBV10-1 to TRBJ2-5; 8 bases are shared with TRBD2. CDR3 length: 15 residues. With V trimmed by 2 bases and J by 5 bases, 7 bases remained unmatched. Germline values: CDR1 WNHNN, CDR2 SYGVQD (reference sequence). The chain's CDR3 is CASSEGTSDFETQYF. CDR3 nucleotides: TGCGCCAGCAGTGAGGGGACTAGTGATTTCGAGACCCAGTACTTC.

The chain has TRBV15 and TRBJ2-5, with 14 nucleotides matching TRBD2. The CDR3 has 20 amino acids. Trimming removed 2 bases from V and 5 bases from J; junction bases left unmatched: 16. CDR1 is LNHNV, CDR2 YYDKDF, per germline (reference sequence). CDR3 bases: TGTGCCACCAGCAGATTCAATCCCGGGACTAGCGGGAGCTTGACGGAGACCCAGTACTTC. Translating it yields CATSRFNPGTSGSLTETQYF.

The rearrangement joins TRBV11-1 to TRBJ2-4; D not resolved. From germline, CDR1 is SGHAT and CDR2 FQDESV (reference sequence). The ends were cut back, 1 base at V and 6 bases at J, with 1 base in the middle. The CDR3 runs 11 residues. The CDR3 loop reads CASSLVNIQYF. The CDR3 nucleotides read TGTGCCAGCAGCTTAGTAAACATTCAGTACTTC.

This CDR3 is CASKVLETQYF. The DNA of the CDR3 is TGTGCCAGCAAAGTACTGGAGACCCAGTACTTC. The V call is TRBV12-3 or TRBV12-4, the J call TRBJ2-5; D call uncertain. Trimming pared 7 bases from V and 5 bases from J, leaving 8 bases between. This CDR3 region has 11 residues.

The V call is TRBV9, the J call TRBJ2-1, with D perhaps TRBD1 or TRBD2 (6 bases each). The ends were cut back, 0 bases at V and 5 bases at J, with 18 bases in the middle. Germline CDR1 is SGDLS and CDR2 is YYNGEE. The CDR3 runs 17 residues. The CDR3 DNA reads TGTGCCAGCAGCGTAGGGGTAGCCGCGAGGGGGGACAATGAGCAGTTCTTC. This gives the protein CASSVGVAARGDNEQFF.

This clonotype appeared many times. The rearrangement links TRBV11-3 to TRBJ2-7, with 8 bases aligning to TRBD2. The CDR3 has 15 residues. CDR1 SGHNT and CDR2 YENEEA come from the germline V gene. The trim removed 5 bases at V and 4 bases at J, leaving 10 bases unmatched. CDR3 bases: TGTGCCAGCAGCCCCACAGGGAGCGGGAGTTACGAGCAGTACTTC. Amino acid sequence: CASSPTGSGSYEQYF.

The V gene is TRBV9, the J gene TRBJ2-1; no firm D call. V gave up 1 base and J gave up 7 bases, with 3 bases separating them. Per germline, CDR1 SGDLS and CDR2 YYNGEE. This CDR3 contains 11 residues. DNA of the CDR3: TGTGCCAGCAGCGTAAAGAATGAGCAGTTCTTC. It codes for CASSVKNEQFF.

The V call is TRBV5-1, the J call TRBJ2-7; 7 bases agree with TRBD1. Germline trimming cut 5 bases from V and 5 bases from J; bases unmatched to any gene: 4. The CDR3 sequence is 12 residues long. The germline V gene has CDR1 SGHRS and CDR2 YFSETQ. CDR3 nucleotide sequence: TGCGCCAGCAGTTCCGACAGGGACGAGCAGTACTTC. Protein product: CASSSDRDEQYF.

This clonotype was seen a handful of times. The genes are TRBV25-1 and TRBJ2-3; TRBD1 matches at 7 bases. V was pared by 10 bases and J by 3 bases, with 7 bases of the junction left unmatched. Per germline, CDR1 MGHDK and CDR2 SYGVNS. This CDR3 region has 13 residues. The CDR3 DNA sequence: TGTGCCACTGGGACAGAAGTTACAGATACGCAGTATTTT. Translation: CATGTEVTDTQYF.

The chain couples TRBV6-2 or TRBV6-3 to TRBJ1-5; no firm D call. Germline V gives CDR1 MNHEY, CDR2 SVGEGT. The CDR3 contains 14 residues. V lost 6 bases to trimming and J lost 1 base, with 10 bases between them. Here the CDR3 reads CASRNGGSNQPQHF. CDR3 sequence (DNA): TGTGCCAGCAGGAACGGAGGGAGCAATCAGCCCCAGCATTTT.

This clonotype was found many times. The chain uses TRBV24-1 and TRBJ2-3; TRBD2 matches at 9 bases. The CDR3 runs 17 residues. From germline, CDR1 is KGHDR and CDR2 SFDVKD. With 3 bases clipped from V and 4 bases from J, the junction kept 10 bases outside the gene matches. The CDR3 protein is CATSDTDSGSRADTQYF. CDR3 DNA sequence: TGTGCCACCAGTGATACCGATAGCGGGAGCCGGGCAGATACGCAGTATTTT.

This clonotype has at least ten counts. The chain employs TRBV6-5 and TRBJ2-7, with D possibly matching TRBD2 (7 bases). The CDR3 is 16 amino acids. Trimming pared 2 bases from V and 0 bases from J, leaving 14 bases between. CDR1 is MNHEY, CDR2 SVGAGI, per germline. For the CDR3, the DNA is TGTGCCAGCAGTTACGCCGGGGGGCTCAGCTCCTACGAGCAGTACTTC. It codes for CASSYAGGLSSYEQYF.

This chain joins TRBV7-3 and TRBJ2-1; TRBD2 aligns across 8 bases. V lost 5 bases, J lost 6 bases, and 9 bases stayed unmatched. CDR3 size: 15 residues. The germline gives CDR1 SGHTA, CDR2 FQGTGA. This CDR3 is CASSPRGAGVNEQFF. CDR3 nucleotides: TGTGCCAGCAGCCCGAGGGGAGCGGGAGTCAATGAGCAGTTCTTC.

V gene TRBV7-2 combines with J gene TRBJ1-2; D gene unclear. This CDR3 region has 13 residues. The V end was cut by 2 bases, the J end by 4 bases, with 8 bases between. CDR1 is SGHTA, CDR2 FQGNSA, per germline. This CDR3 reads CASSLLYSYGYTF. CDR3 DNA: TGTGCCAGCAGCTTACTTTACAGCTATGGCTACACCTTC.

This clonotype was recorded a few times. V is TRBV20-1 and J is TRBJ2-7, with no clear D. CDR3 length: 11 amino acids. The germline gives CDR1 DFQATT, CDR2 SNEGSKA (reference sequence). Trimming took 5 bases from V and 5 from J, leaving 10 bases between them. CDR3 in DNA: TGCAGTGCTCCCCTAACCCACGAGCAGTACTTC. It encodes CSAPLTHEQYF.

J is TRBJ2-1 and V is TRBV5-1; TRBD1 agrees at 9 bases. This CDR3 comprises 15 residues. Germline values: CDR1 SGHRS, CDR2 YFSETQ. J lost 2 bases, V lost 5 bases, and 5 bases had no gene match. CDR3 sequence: CASRMGTGTYNEQFF. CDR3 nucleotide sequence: TGCGCCAGCAGGATGGGGACAGGGACCTACAATGAGCAGTTCTTC.

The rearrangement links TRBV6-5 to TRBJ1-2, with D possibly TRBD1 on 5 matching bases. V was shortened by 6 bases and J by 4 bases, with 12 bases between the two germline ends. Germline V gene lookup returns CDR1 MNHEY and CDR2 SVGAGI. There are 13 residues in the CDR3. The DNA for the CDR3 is TGTGCCAGCAGCACCTCCGGGGCCTATGGCTACACCTTC. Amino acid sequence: CASSTSGAYGYTF.

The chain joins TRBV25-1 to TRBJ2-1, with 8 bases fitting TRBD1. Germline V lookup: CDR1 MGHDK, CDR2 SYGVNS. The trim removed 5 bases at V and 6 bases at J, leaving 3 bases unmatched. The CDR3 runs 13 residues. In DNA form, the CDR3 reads TGTGCCAGCAGTACAACAGGGGGCAATGAGCAGTTCTTC. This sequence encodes CASSTTGGNEQFF.

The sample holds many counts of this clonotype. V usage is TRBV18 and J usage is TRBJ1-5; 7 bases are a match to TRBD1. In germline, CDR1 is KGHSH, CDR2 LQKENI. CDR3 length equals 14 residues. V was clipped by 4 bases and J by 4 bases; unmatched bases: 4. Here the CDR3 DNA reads TGTGCCAGCTCACTAGACAGGGTGAATCAGCCCCAGCATTTT. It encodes CASSLDRVNQPQHF.

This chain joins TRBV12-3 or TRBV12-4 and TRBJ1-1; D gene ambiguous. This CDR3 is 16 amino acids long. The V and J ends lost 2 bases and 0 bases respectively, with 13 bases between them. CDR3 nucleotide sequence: TGTGCCAGCAGTTTAAATGGGGTCCGGGTGAACACTGAAGCTTTCTTT. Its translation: CASSLNGVRVNTEAFF.

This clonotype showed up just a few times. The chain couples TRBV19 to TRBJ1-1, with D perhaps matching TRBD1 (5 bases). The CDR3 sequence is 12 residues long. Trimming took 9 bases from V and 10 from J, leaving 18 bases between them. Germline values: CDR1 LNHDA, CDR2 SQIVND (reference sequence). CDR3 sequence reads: CASSRRGAGAFF. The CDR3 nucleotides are TGTGCCAGCTCCCGAAGGGGCGCGGGAGCTTTCTTT. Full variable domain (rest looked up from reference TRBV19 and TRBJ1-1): DGGITQSPKYLFRKEGQNVTLSCEQNLNHDAMYWYRQDPGQGLRLIYYSQIVNDFQKGDIAEGYSVSREKKESFPLTVTSAQKNPTAFYLCASSRRGAGAFFGQGTRLTVV.

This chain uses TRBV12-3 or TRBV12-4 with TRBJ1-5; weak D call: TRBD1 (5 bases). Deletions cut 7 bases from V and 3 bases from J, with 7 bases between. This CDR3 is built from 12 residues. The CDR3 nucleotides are TGTGCCAGCACCAGGGCCAATCAGCCCCAGCATTTT. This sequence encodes CASTRANQPQHF.

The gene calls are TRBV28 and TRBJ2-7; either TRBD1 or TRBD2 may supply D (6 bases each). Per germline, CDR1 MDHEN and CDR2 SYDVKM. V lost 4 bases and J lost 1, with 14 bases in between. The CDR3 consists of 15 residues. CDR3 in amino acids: CASSSSSGASYEQYF. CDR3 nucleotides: TGTGCCAGCAGTTCCTCATCGGGGGCATCCTACGAGCAGTACTTC.

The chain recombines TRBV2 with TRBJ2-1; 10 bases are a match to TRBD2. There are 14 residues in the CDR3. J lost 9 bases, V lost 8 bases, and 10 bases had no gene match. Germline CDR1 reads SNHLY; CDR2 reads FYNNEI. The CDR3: CASGERTSGVEQFF. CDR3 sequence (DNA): TGTGCCAGCGGGGAGAGGACTAGCGGTGTTGAGCAGTTCTTC. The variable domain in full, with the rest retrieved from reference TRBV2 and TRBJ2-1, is EPEVTQTPSHQVTQMGQEVILRCVPISNHLYFYWYRQILGQKVEFLVSFYNNEISEKSEIFDDQFSVERPDGSNFTLKIRSTKLEDSAMYFCASGERTSGVEQFFGPGTRLTVL.

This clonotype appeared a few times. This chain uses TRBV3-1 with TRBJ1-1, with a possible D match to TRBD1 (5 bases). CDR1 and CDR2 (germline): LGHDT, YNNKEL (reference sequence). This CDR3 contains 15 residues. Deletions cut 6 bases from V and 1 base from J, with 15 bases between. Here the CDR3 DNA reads TGTGCCAGCAGGACGCGACAGTCCGGGAACACTGAAGCTTTCTTT. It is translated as CASRTRQSGNTEAFF. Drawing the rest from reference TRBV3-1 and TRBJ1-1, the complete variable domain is DTAVSQTPKYLVTQMGNDKSIKCEQNLGHDTMYWYKQDSKKFLKIMFSYNNKELIINETVPNRFSPKSPDKAHLNLHINSLELGDSAVYFCASRTRQSGNTEAFFGQGTRLTVV.

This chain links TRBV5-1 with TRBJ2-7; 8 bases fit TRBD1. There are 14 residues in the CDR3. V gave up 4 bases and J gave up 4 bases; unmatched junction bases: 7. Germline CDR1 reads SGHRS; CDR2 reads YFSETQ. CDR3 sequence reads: CASSKGQGFYEQYF. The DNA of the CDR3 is TGCGCCAGCAGCAAAGGACAGGGTTTTTACGAGCAGTACTTC.